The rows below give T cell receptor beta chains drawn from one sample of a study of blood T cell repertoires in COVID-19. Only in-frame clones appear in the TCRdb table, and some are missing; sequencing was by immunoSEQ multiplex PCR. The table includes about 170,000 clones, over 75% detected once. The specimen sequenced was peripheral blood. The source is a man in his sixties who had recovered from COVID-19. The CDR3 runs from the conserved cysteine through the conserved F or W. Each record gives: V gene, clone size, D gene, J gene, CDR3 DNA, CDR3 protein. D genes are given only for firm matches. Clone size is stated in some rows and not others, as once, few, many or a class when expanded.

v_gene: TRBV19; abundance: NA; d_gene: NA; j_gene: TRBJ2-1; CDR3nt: TGTGCCAGTAGTTTCTACGGAGGGGCCTACAATGAGCAGTTCTTC; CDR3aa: CASSFYGGAYNEQFF
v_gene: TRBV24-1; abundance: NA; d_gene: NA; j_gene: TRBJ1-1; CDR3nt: TGTGCCACCAGTTTGGGGCAAAAAGCTTTCTTT; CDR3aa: CATSLGQKAFF
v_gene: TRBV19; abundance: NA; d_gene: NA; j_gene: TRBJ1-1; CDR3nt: TGTGCCAGTAGTAATAAACGGGGTGAAGCTTTCTTT; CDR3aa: CASSNKRGEAFF
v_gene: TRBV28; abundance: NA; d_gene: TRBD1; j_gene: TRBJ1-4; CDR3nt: TGTGCCAGCAATAACCCGCCGGGACAGGGGTTTGAAAAACTGTTTTTT; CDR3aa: CASNNPPGQGFEKLFF
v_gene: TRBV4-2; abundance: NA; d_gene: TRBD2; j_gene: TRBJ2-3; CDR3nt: TGTGCCAGCAGCCAAGTCCAGCGGGGGGGTGCAGATACGCAGTATTTT; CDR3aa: CASSQVQRGGADTQYF
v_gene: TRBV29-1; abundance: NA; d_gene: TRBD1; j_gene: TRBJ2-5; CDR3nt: TGCAGCGTTGACCTGGGACAGCAAGAGACCCAGTACTTC; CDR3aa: CSVDLGQQETQYF
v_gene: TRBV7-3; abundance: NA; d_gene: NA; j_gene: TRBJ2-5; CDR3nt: TGTGCCAGCAGCTTTGGACAGTACCAAGAGACCCAGTACTTC; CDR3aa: CASSFGQYQETQYF
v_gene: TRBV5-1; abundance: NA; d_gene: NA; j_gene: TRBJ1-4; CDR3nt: TGCGCCAGCAGCTTGGTGGCCCCTGGCGAAAAACTGTTTTTT; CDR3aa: CASSLVAPGEKLFF
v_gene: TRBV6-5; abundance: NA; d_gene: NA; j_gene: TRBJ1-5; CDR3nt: TGTGCCAGCACCGGGACAAAGAATCAGCCCCAGCATTTT; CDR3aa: CASTGTKNQPQHF
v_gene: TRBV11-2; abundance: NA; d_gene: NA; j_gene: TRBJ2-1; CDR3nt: TGTGCCAGCAGCTTAGGGCATGAGCAGTTCTTC; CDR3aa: CASSLGHEQFF
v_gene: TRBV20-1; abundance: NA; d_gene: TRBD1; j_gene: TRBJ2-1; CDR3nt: TGCAGTGCTAGTAAGGCAGGGGGCAATGAGCAGTTCTTC; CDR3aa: CSASKAGGNEQFF
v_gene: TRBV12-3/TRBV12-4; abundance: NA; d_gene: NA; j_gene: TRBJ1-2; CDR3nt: TGTGCCAGCAGCTCTGGACAGCGCTATGGCTACACCTTC; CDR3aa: CASSSGQRYGYTF
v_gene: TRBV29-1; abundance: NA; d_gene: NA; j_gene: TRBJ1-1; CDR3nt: TGCAGCGTTGGGGGGCAGCCGACAATTGAAGCTTTCTTT; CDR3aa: CSVGGQPTIEAFF
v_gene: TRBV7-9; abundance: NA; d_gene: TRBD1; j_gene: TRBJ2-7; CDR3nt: TGTGCCAGCGACAGGGGGCACGAGCAGTACTTC; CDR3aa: CASDRGHEQYF
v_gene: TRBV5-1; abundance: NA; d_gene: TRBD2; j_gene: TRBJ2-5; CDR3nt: TGCGCCAGCAGCTTAGGCAGGGCTAGCGGCGGCGGAGAGACCCAGTACTTC; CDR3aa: CASSLGRASGGGETQYF
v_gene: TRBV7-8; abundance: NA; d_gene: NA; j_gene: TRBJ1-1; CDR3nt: TGTGCCAGCAGCTTAGTCGAGGACACTGAAGCTTTCTTT; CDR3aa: CASSLVEDTEAFF
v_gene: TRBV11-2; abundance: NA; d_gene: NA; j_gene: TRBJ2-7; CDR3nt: TGTGCCAGCAGGCGAAGCTCCTACGAGCAGTACTTC; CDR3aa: CASRRSSYEQYF
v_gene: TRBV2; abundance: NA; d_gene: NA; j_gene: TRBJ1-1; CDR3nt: TGTGCCAGCATCCCGGACTGGGCCGACACTGAAGCTTTCTTT; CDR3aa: CASIPDWADTEAFF
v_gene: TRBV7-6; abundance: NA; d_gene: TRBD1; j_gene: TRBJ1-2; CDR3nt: TGTGCCAGCAGCTTAACCGGGACAGGTCCCTATGGCTACACCTTC; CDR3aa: CASSLTGTGPYGYTF
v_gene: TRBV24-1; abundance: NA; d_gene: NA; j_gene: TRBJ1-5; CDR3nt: TGTGCCACCAGTGAGATGGCAAATAGCAATCAGCCCCAGCATTTT; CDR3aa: CATSEMANSNQPQHF
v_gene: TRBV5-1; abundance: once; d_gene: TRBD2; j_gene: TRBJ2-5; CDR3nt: TGCGCCAGCCAACTCAGCCTAGCGGGGGGGGAGACCCAGTACTTC; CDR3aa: CASQLSLAGGETQYF
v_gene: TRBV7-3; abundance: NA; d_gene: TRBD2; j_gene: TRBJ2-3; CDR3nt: TGTGCCAGCAGCCAAAGGGCGGGGGGGCCCATGGATACGCAGTATTTT; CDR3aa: CASSQRAGGPMDTQYF
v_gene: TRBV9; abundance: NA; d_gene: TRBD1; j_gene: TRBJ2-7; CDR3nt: TGTGCCAGCAGCGTAGCGGGGACAGGATCCTACGAGCAGTACTTC; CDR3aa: CASSVAGTGSYEQYF